These 5 T cell receptor beta chains share one sample of origin, sequenced in a study of CD4 T cells in relation to SARS-CoV-2 and coronaviruses. Antigens for these TCRs are unknown. CD4+ T cells from unexposed donors were obtained before the COVID-19 pandemic (2011-2018). The cells were cultured for about 10 days before CD4+ T cells were isolated. Repertoires were generated with immunoSEQ multiplex PCR, while TCRdb's copy carries only in-frame clones and drops some. Of roughly 20,000 clones in the sample, over 65% were seen once. Input material: CD4+ T cells from PBMCs, cultured in vitro. These receptors were taken from a human donor in good health.

The V and J genes are TRBV7-2 and TRBJ2-3; D gene unclear. Germline CDR1 and CDR2: SGHTA and FQGNSA. The CDR3 loop spans 14 amino acids. V was pared by 5 bases and J by 0 bases, with 9 bases between. CDR3 amino acids: CASSPPSSTDTQYF. The CDR3 DNA reads as TGTGCCAGCAGCCCCCCCTCTAGCACAGATACGCAGTATTTT.

This rearrangement joins TRBV28 to TRBJ1-5; D is uncertain. Between the trimmed V and J ends, which lost 5 bases and 3 bases, there was a span of 11 bases. Germline CDR1 and CDR2: MDHEN and SYDVKM. CDR3 length equals 14 residues. Written as DNA, the CDR3 is TGTGCCAGCAGTACTGGACGGACCAATCAGCCCCAGCATTTT. Translation: CASSTGRTNQPQHF. The full variable domain, in which reference TRBV28 and TRBJ1-5 provide the parts outside the CDR3, is DVKVTQSSRYLVKRTGEKVFLECVQDMDHENMFWYRQDPGLGLRLIYFSYDVKMKEKGDIPEGYSVSREKKERFSLILESASTNQTSMYLCASSTGRTNQPQHFGDGTRLSIL.

The J gene is TRBJ2-7, the V gene TRBV21-1; the table calls TRBD1, which could not be checked here. TRBV21-1 is deemed a pseudogene. The CDR3 covers 19 residues. In DNA, the CDR3 is TGTGCCAGCAGCAAAGTCGGACCCACCGGAGACAGGGCCACCTACGAGCAGTACTTC. Its translation is CASSKVGPTGDRATYEQYF.

The V gene is TRBV10-3, the J gene TRBJ1-4; D uncertain. The CDR3 length is 14 residues. Germline CDR1 and CDR2: ENHRY and SYGVKD. V lost 3 bases, J lost 4 bases, and 9 bases lay in between. CDR3 DNA: TGTGCCATCAGTGACAGTTCTGATAATGAAAAACTGTTTTTT. Translation: CAISDSSDNEKLFF.

J is TRBJ2-2 and V is TRBV4-2, with no clear D. V dropped 4 bases and J dropped 7 bases, with 16 bases sitting between them. The germline gives CDR1 LGHNA, CDR2 YNFKEQ. The CDR3 is 15 amino acids. The CDR3 nucleotides read TGTGCCAGCAGCCTCCTTGACCCGGACGGCGGGGAGCTGTTTTTT. This gives the protein CASSLLDPDGGELFF.